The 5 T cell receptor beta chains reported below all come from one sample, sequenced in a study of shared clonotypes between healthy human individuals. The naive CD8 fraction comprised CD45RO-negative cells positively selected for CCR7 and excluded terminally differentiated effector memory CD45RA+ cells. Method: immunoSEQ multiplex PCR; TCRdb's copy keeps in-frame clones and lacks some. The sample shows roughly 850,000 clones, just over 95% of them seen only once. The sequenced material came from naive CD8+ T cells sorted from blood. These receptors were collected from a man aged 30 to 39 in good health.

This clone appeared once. The CDR3 DNA sequence: TGTGCCAGCAGCTTTTGGGATGAGCAGTTCTTC. Translating it yields CASSFWDEQFF. The V and J genes are TRBV11-2 and TRBJ2-1; no clear D gene. Germline V gene data show CDR1 as SGHAT and CDR2 as FQNNGV. V dropped 3 bases and J dropped 8 bases, with 5 bases sitting between them. CDR3 size: 11 residues.

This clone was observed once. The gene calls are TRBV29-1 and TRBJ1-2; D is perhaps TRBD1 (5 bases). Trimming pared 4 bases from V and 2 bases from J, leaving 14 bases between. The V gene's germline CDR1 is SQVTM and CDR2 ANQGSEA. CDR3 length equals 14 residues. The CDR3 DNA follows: TGCAGCGTTGGGGCAGGGCAGTCGAACTATGGCTACACCTTC. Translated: CSVGAGQSNYGYTF.

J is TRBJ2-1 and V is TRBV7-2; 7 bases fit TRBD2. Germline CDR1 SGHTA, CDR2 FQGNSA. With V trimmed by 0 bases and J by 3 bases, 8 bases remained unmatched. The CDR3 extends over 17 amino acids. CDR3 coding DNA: TGTGCCAGCAGCTTAGCCGGACTAGGAAGAGTCTACAATGAGCAGTTCTTC. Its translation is CASSLAGLGRVYNEQFF.

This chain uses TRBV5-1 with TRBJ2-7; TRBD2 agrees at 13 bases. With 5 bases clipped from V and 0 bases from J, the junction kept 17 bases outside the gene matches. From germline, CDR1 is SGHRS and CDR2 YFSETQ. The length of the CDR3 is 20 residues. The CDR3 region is CASSSVVGLAGSTSSYEQYF. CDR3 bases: TGCGCCAGCAGTTCGGTGGTGGGACTAGCGGGATCCACAAGCTCCTACGAGCAGTACTTC.

The CDR3 spells CASSEYKRSGSTEAFF. CDR3 coding DNA: TGTGCCAGCAGTGAATATAAGAGGTCGGGGAGCACTGAAGCTTTCTTT. The chain employs TRBV25-1 and TRBJ1-1; D ambiguous. The CDR3 sequence is 16 residues long. Germline-derived CDR1 and CDR2 are MGHDK and SYGVNS. V was shortened by 0 bases and J by 4 bases, with 15 bases between the two germline ends. The whole variable domain, filled in from reference TRBV25-1 and TRBJ1-1, reads EADIYQTPRYLVIGTGKKITLECSQTMGHDKMYWYQQDPGMELHLIHYSYGVNSTEKGDLSSESTVSRIRTEHFPLTLESARPSHTSQYLCASSEYKRSGSTEAFFGQGTRLTVV.